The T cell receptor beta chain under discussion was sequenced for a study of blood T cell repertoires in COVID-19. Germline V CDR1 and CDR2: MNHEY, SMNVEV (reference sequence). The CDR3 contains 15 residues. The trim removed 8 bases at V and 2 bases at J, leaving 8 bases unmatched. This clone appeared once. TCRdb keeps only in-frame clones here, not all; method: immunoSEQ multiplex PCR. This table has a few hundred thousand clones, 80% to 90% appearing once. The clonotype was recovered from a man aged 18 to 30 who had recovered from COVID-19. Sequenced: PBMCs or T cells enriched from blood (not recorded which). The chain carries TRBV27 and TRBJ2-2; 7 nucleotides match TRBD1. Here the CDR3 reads CASSPGTDNTGELFF. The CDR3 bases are TGTGCCAGCTCCCCGGGGACAGATAACACCGGGGAGCTGTTTTTT.